This is a list of T cell receptor beta chains from one sample in a study of molecular identifiers for immune sequencing clone quantification. TCRdb re-called the PCR reads with MiXCR, one entry per CDR3 protein. The sample contains about 510,000 distinct CDR3 sequences, 25% of which appear only once. The sequenced sample was naive CD8+ T cells from blood, with Jurkat cell RNA spiked in. These receptors came from a human donor in good health. Some libraries in this study had Jurkat cell RNA spiked in. Each CDR3 is given with its conserved first and last residue.

V	J	CDR3
TRBV12-3/TRBV12-4	TRBJ2-5	CASSTLAGGLKEPQYF
TRBV4-1	TRBJ1-4	CASSQTGGDEKLFF
TRBV3-1	TRBJ2-7	CASSHIPGQGLSYEQYF
TRBV30	TRBJ2-7	CAWSKPGQGYEQYF
TRBV5-4	TRBJ2-2	CASGDSGTGELFF
TRBV7-2	TRBJ1-5	CASSLVDRGVTQPQHF
TRBV7-9	TRBJ2-7	CASSPRAESYEQYF
TRBV30	TRBJ1-1	CAWSGEAPEAFF
TRBV5-1	TRBJ2-5	CASSLLGQGQETQYF
TRBV30	TRBJ2-1	CARSVGTTRLNEQFF
TRBV13	TRBJ1-1	CASGRQAGAEAFF
TRBV7-6	TRBJ1-3	CASSTTGIDTIYF
TRBV28	TRBJ2-5	CASGSLSKETQYF
TRBV7-9	TRBJ1-4	CASSSEKLFF
TRBV10-3	TRBJ1-1	CAISELGGMNTEAFF
TRBV4-1	TRBJ1-5	CASSQQVNQPQHF
TRBV12-5	TRBJ2-7	CASKTTGHYEQYF
TRBV20-1	TRBJ2-7	CSARVTGQGAYEQYF
TRBV7-2	TRBJ2-7	CASSPGHEQYF
TRBV2	TRBJ2-1	CASSEVLEQFF
TRBV6-5	TRBJ1-5	CASSRTILESNQPQHF
TRBV5-4	TRBJ2-2	CASSLGPAEELFF
TRBV9	TRBJ2-2	CASSHRQGAGTRELFF
TRBV20-1	TRBJ1-1	CSARAPTNTEAFF